A single sample is the source of the 30 T cell receptor beta chains below, sequenced in a study of cytomegalovirus exposure and HLA in healthy donors. The PCR had 60 Vbeta and 13 Jbeta primers. This table comes from immunoSEQ multiplex PCR, and its TCRdb copy is limited to in-frame clones, with some not included. The table shows approximately 91,000 clones, with around 60% occurring only once. The sequenced sample was PBMCs. The source of these receptors is a human donor in good health.

The V gene is TRBV25-1, the J gene TRBJ2-7; D uncertain. This CDR3 comprises 14 residues. The V end lost 6 bases, the J end lost 2 bases, and 14 bases lay between the germline ends. CDR1 and CDR2 from the germline V gene are MGHDK and SYGVNS. The CDR3 loop is CASSSDSPAYEQYF. The DNA of the CDR3 is TGTGCCAGCAGCTCCGACTCGCCTGCCTACGAGCAGTACTTC.

This sequence joins TRBV14 and TRBJ2-7; TRBD2 might be the D (5 bases). Trimming removed 0 bases from V and 0 bases from J, with 12 bases in between. This CDR3 is 16 amino acids long. The germline V gene encodes CDR1 SGHDN and CDR2 FVKESK. In DNA form, the CDR3 reads TGTGCCAGCAGCCAAGATCCCCGGCTAGCCTCCTACGAGCAGTACTTC. Its protein is CASSQDPRLASYEQYF.

The rearrangement links TRBV9 to TRBJ1-2, with D tentatively TRBD1 (5 bases). Germline CDR1 reads SGDLS; CDR2 reads YYNGEE. The CDR3 consists of 13 residues. V was clipped by 2 bases and J by 2 bases, with 7 bases between them. The CDR3 region has the DNA TGTGCCAGCAGCGTCGGACAAAACTATGGCTACACCTTC. Translating it yields CASSVGQNYGYTF.

The DNA of the CDR3 is TGCGCCAGCAGCCAAGGAGCGCCTAGCGGGGTTCAAGAGACCCAGTACTTC. This encodes CASSQGAPSGVQETQYF. V is TRBV4-3 and J is TRBJ2-5; 9 bases align to TRBD2. Trimming removed 1 base from V and 2 bases from J; junction bases left unmatched: 8. The CDR3 spans 17 residues. Germline V gene data show CDR1 as LGHNA and CDR2 as YSLEER.

The chain couples TRBV5-1 to TRBJ1-1, with 9 bases lining up with TRBD1. With 4 bases clipped from V and 1 base from J, the junction kept 5 bases outside the gene matches. CDR1 SGHRS and CDR2 YFSETQ come from the germline V gene. The length of the CDR3 is 15 residues. CDR3 sequence reads: CASSLGTGRNTEAFF. DNA of the CDR3: TGCGCCAGCAGCCTCGGGACAGGGAGGAACACTGAAGCTTTCTTT.

The table lists this clone with a count of one. The chain has TRBV7-2 and TRBJ1-1; D remains unclear. Germline CDR1 and CDR2: SGHTA and FQGNSA. The CDR3 contains 11 residues. V was cut by 4 bases and J by 7 bases, with 7 bases left in between. The CDR3 is CASSSQIEAFF. CDR3 nucleotide sequence: TGTGCCAGCAGCTCACAGATTGAAGCTTTCTTT.

The V gene is TRBV30, the J gene TRBJ1-6, with 9 bases aligning to TRBD1. Germline values: CDR1 GTSNPN, CDR2 SVGIG (reference sequence). V was clipped by 1 base and J by 9 bases; unmatched bases: 4. This CDR3 is built from 14 residues. CDR3: CAWSEGQGGSPLHF. The CDR3 DNA is TGTGCCTGGAGTGAGGGACAGGGTGGTTCACCCCTCCACTTT.

This sequence joins TRBV30 and TRBJ2-3; TRBD2 matches 9 bases. The CDR3 length is 15 residues. CDR1 and CDR2 from the germline V gene are GTSNPN and SVGIG (reference sequence). J was trimmed by 7 bases and V by 1 base; bases with no gene match: 9. The CDR3 sequence: CAWSGVSGGGNTQYF. As DNA, the CDR3 is TGTGCCTGGAGTGGCGTTAGCGGGGGTGGAAATACGCAGTATTTT.

This clone was observed a single time. The chain uses TRBV11-3 and TRBJ2-1; no definite D call. The germline V gene has CDR1 SGHNT and CDR2 YENEEA. V shed 0 bases and J shed 8 bases, with 5 bases lying between them. This CDR3 region has 12 residues. This CDR3 reads CASSLDTDEQFF. Written as DNA, the CDR3 is TGTGCCAGCAGCTTAGATACAGATGAGCAGTTCTTC. The whole variable domain, remainder taken from reference TRBV11-3 and TRBJ2-1, is EAGVVQSPRYKIIEKKQPVAFWCNPISGHNTLYWYLQNLGQGPELLIRYENEEAVDDSQLPKDRFSAERLKGVDSTLKIQPAELGDSAVYLCASSLDTDEQFFGPGTRLTVL.

This clone was counted only a few times. V gene TRBV11-2 combines with J gene TRBJ1-4; maybe TRBD1 (6 bases). This CDR3 comprises 16 residues. Deletions cut 0 bases from V and 7 bases from J, with 15 bases between. CDR1 and CDR2 from the germline V gene are SGHAT and FQNNGV. CDR3 DNA: TGTGCCAGCAGCTTAGATGAGGTGGGGGCTGTTGAAAAACTGTTTTTT. This translates into CASSLDEVGAVEKLFF. Combining the CDR3 with reference TRBV11-2 and TRBJ1-4 gives the whole variable domain EAGVAQSPRYKIIEKRQSVAFWCNPISGHATLYWYQQILGQGPKLLIQFQNNGVVDDSQLPKDRFSAERLKGVDSTLKIQPAKLEDSAVYLCASSLDEVGAVEKLFFGSGTQLSVL.

V gene TRBV14 combines with J gene TRBJ1-1; D gene uncertain. Trimming cost V 1 base and J 0 bases, with 6 bases left between them. The CDR3 sequence is 14 residues long. Germline CDR1 is SGHDN and CDR2 is FVKESK. CDR3 sequence (DNA): TGTGCCAGCAGCCAAGCACTTATGAACACTGAAGCTTTCTTT. Its protein is CASSQALMNTEAFF.

The CDR3 protein is CASSLAKGATTGELFF. The CDR3 coding sequence is TGCGCCAGCAGCTTGGCTAAGGGGGCGACCACCGGGGAGCTGTTTTTT. The genes are TRBV5-1 and TRBJ2-2, with 7 bases lining up with TRBD1. Losses at the gene ends were 0 bases for V and 4 bases for J; bases not matched to a gene: 6. Germline V gene lookup returns CDR1 SGHRS and CDR2 YFSETQ. The CDR3 consists of 16 residues.

As concerns this clone: An end of the junction does not agree with germline; a read error may underlie this. The chain has TRBV2 and TRBJ1-2; D may be TRBD1 (5 bases). The germline V gene encodes CDR1 SNHLY and CDR2 FYNNEI. This CDR3 region has 13 residues. In DNA, the CDR3 is TGTGCCAGCAGTGAACGCAAAGGACATGGCTACGCCTTC. Its translation is CASSERKGHGYAF.

This rearrangement joins TRBV6-5 to TRBJ2-7; weak D call: TRBD2 (6 bases). Between the trimmed V and J ends, which lost 2 bases and 3 bases, there was a span of 17 bases. Germline V gene lookup returns CDR1 MNHEY and CDR2 SVGAGI. The CDR3 has 16 residues. The CDR3 DNA reads TGTGCCAGCAGTTACCTCCCCGGCAGGAGGGACTACGAGCAGTACTTC. This gives the protein CASSYLPGRRDYEQYF.

The chain links TRBV6-6 to TRBJ2-7; 11 bases match TRBD2. Germline CDR1 reads MNHNY; CDR2 reads SVGAGI (reference sequence). With 10 bases clipped from V and 11 bases from J, the junction kept 16 bases outside the gene matches. CDR3 length equals 14 residues. CDR3 sequence (DNA): TGTGCCACTACGCCGGGACTAGCGGACGCTACGGAGTACTTC. It yields the protein CATTPGLADATEYF.

The J gene is TRBJ1-2, the V gene TRBV5-8, with TRBD1 identical over 11 bases. Germline CDR1 SGHTS, CDR2 YDEGEE. Unmatched junction bases numbered 6, after V lost 4 bases and J lost 4 bases. This CDR3 spans 15 amino acids. CDR3 nucleotides: TGTGCCAGCAGCATGGACAGGGGGCGCGGCTATGGCTACACCTTC. This sequence encodes CASSMDRGRGYGYTF.

This clone has only one observation. The chain combines TRBV2 with TRBJ2-7; the match to TRBD2 covers 8 bases. Per germline, CDR1 SNHLY and CDR2 FYNNEI. The CDR3 contains 14 residues. Trimming took 5 bases from V and 1 from J; bases not matched to a gene: 4. The CDR3 loop reads CASSPPGGSYEQYF. CDR3 nucleotides: TGTGCCAGCAGTCCTCCGGGGGGGTCCTACGAGCAGTACTTC.

This sequence joins TRBV6-5 and TRBJ1-1; D is ambiguous. CDR3 length: 15 residues. In germline, CDR1 is MNHEY, CDR2 SVGAGI. The V end lost 0 bases, the J end lost 1 base, and 9 bases lay between the germline ends. The CDR3 protein is CASSYSRWRNTEAFF. CDR3 nucleotide sequence: TGTGCCAGCAGTTACTCGAGGTGGAGGAACACTGAAGCTTTCTTT.

This clone has only one observation. V usage is TRBV30 and J usage is TRBJ1-2; D is ambiguous. CDR1 is GTSNPN and CDR2 is SVGIG in the germline V gene (reference sequence). The CDR3 sequence is 13 residues long. V dropped 0 bases and J dropped 6 bases, with 11 bases sitting between them. CDR3 DNA: TGTGCCTGGAGTGTACGGGAGGGAGATGGCTACACCTTC. This translates into CAWSVREGDGYTF. The full variable domain, completed using reference TRBV30 and TRBJ1-2, is SQTIHQWPATLVQPVGSPLSLECTVEGTSNPNLYWYRQAAGRGLQLLFYSVGIGQISSEVPQNLSASRPQDRQFILSSKKLLLSDSGFYLCAWSVREGDGYTFGSGTRLTVV.

The table lists this clone with a count of one. The chain is built from TRBV19 and TRBJ2-3, with TRBD2 identical over 10 bases. This CDR3 spans 17 amino acids. V lost 7 bases and J lost 5; bases outside the gene matches: 15. Germline V gives CDR1 LNHDA, CDR2 SQIVND (reference sequence). DNA for the CDR3: TGTGCCAGTACCTCAACCCAGCGGGGGGGAGATGGAGATACGCAGTATTTT. Translating gives CASTSTQRGGDGDTQYF.

This clone was counted a few times. The CDR3 loop reads CASSSLGGLAGELTDTQYF. The CDR3 bases are TGTGCCAGCAGCTCTTTGGGGGGACTAGCGGGGGAGCTCACAGATACGCAGTATTTT. The chain has TRBV11-1 and TRBJ2-3; 14 bases are a match to TRBD2. CDR1 is SGHAT and CDR2 is FQDESV in the germline V gene (reference sequence). The CDR3 length is 19 residues. V shed 4 bases and J 2 bases; nucleotides not matched to a gene: 11.

The chain uses TRBV2 and TRBJ1-1; D might be TRBD1 (6 bases). V was trimmed by 6 bases and J by 8 bases, leaving 13 bases between them. CDR1 is SNHLY and CDR2 is FYNNEI in the germline V gene. The CDR3 is 12 residues long. CDR3 coding DNA: TGTGCCAGCAGACAAACCGGGACAGAAGCTTTCTTT. Its translation is CASRQTGTEAFF.

The table lists this clone with a few counts. The chain combines TRBV10-3 with TRBJ1-4, with D maybe TRBD1 (6 bases). This CDR3 region has 15 residues. The germline V gene has CDR1 ENHRY and CDR2 SYGVKD. V lost 0 bases and J lost 5, with 10 bases in between. CDR3 loop: CAISESGRGNEKLFF. CDR3 sequence (DNA): TGTGCCATCAGTGAGTCAGGCAGGGGAAATGAAAAACTGTTTTTT.

The chain is built from TRBV9 and TRBJ2-2, with D hard to call. The length of the CDR3 is 12 residues. Per germline, CDR1 SGDLS and CDR2 YYNGEE. V gave up 2 bases and J gave up 6 bases, with 5 bases separating them. The CDR3 DNA reads as TGTGCCAGCAGCGTGGCGGCCGGGGAGCTGTTTTTT. This codes for CASSVAAGELFF.

This chain joins TRBV9 and TRBJ1-1, with 11 bases matching TRBD1. CDR1 and CDR2 (germline): SGDLS, YYNGEE. This CDR3 is 15 amino acids long. The V gene end was trimmed by 4 bases and the J gene end by 2 bases; junction bases not matched to a gene: 4. The CDR3 loop reads CASSTRTGGNTEAFF. The CDR3 DNA reads as TGTGCCAGCAGCACACGGACAGGGGGCAACACTGAAGCTTTCTTT.

The V gene is TRBV6-1, the J gene TRBJ1-1, with a weak D call TRBD1 (5 bases). In germline, CDR1 is MNHNS, CDR2 SASEGT. The V gene lost 0 bases and the J gene lost 0 bases, with 11 bases spanning the gap. CDR3 size: 16 residues. This CDR3 reads CASSEARQYMNTEAFF. The CDR3 DNA reads as TGTGCCAGCAGTGAAGCTAGACAGTACATGAACACTGAAGCTTTCTTT.

This sequence joins TRBV4-1 and TRBJ2-7, with 9 positions matching TRBD1. The CDR3 consists of 13 residues. Germline CDR1 and CDR2: MGHRA and YSYEKL. Losses at the gene ends were 3 bases for V and 4 bases for J; bases not matched to a gene: 1. The CDR3 is CASSQDRGYEQYF. The DNA of the CDR3 is TGCGCCAGCAGCCAGGACAGGGGTTACGAGCAGTACTTC.

The rearrangement joins TRBV14 to TRBJ2-7; 13 positions match TRBD2. Germline V gene data show CDR1 as SGHDN and CDR2 as FVKESK. V was clipped by 7 bases and J by 5 bases; unmatched bases: 8. This CDR3 comprises 15 residues. The CDR3 sequence: CASTSLAGGRNEQYF. The CDR3, as DNA: TGTGCCAGCACCTCACTAGCGGGGGGGCGTAACGAGCAGTACTTC.

This clone has more than one count but fewer than ten. The genes are TRBV19 and TRBJ1-2, with a tentative D call TRBD1 (5 bases). The germline V gene has CDR1 LNHDA and CDR2 SQIVND (reference sequence). V gave up 3 bases and J gave up 2 bases, with 7 bases separating them. The CDR3 has 13 amino acids. The CDR3 protein is CASSMGRNYGYTF. CDR3 nucleotides: TGTGCCAGTAGTATGGGGCGGAACTATGGCTACACCTTC.

In DNA form, the CDR3 reads TGTGCCAGCAGTGACTACAGGGGCTACACCTTC. It is translated as CASSDYRGYTF. The chain couples TRBV6-1 to TRBJ1-2; possibly TRBD1 for D (5 bases). The V end lost 3 bases, the J end lost 8 bases, and 7 bases lay between the germline ends. This CDR3 region has 11 residues. Germline V CDR1 and CDR2: MNHNS, SASEGT.